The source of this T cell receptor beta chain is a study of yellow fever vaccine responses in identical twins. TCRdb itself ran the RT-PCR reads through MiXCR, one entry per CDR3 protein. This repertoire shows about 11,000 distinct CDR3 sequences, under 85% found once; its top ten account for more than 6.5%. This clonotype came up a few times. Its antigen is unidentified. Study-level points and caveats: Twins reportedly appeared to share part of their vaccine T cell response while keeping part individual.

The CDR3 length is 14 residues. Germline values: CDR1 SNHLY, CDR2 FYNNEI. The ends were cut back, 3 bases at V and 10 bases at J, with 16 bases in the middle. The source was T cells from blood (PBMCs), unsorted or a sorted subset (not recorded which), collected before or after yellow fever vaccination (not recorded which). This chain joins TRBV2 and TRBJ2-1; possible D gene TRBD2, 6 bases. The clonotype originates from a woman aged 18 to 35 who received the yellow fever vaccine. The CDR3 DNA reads TGTGCCAGCAGTGACCGGGTAACTAGCTGGGAGCAGTTCTTC. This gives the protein CASSDRVTSWEQFF.